The 6 T cell receptor beta chains below were found in one sample sequenced in a study of shared clonotypes between healthy human individuals. Data came from immunoSEQ multiplex PCR; TCRdb stores just in-frame clones and leaves some out. The sample carries roughly 1.4 million clones, approximately 98.5% recorded once. Sequencing was performed on naive CD4+ T cells sorted from blood. The sample's subset: CD45RA+ positively selected. These receptors were obtained from a man aged 25-45 years in good health.

V gene TRBV27 combines with J gene TRBJ2-7; 9 nucleotides line up with TRBD1. The germline CDR1 and CDR2 sequences are MNHEY and SMNVEV (reference sequence). V lost 5 bases to trimming and J lost 6 bases; unmatched junction nucleotides: 11. The CDR3 is 15 residues long. CDR3 DNA sequence: TGTGCCAGCAGTCAAAGAATAAGGACAGGGGTCGAGCAGTACTTC. Protein sequence: CASSQRIRTGVEQYF.

The chain couples TRBV5-8 to TRBJ2-7; TRBD1 is a possible D gene (5 bases). The CDR3 contains 14 residues. The V gene's germline CDR1 is SGHTS and CDR2 YDEGEE. V was cut by 4 bases and J by 3 bases, with 14 bases left in between. CDR3 residues: CASSGGAFGYEQYF. Written as DNA, the CDR3 is TGTGCCAGCAGCGGTGGGGCGTTCGGCTACGAGCAGTACTTC.

The chain joins TRBV2 to TRBJ2-7; 9 nucleotides match TRBD2. The CDR3 consists of 15 residues. V trimming: 4 bases; J trimming: 5 bases; junction bases outside the gene matches: 9. Germline assignment: CDR1 SNHLY and CDR2 FYNNEI. CDR3 sequence: CASSVISGSMNEQYF. In DNA form, the CDR3 reads TGTGCCAGCAGTGTAATTAGCGGGAGCATGAACGAGCAGTACTTC.

This clone has just one count. The chain carries TRBV5-6 and TRBJ1-5, with unresolved D. With 4 bases removed from V and 0 bases from J, the gap between germline ends came to 14 bases. Looked up from germline, CDR1 is SGHDT and CDR2 is YYEEEE. The CDR3 length is 16 residues. The CDR3 DNA is TGTGCCAGCAGCCCAGGAGGCTCATATAGCAATCAGCCCCAGCATTTT. Protein sequence: CASSPGGSYSNQPQHF.

V gene TRBV6-4 combines with J gene TRBJ2-1; maybe TRBD2 (5 bases). CDR1 is MRHNA and CDR2 is SNTAGT in the germline V gene. This CDR3 has 14 residues. Between the trimmed V and J ends, which lost 3 bases and 2 bases, there was a span of 8 bases. CDR3 nucleotides: TGTGCCAGCAGTGAGGCGGGTACCTACAATGAGCAGTTCTTC. Translation: CASSEAGTYNEQFF.

This chain uses TRBV27 with TRBJ2-5; a weak D match, TRBD2 (6 bases). V lost 5 bases, J lost 7 bases, and 11 bases lay in between. The CDR3 sequence is 12 residues long. The germline gives CDR1 MNHEY, CDR2 SMNVEV (reference sequence). For the CDR3, the DNA is TGTGCCAGCAGTGCCATCGGGGGGACCCAGTACTTC. It codes for CASSAIGGTQYF.